This TCR beta chain was identified in a study of blood T cell repertoires in COVID-19 (dated by TCRdb to 2018 to 2021). General notes on the study: Collaborator samples came from the United States, Italy and Spain and covered acute and convalescent phases of COVID-19. Where available, HLA class I and class II types were taken from metadata supplied by the sample provider and were not determined by assay-based typing. The material from the prospective study consisted of cDNA or gDNA derived from T cells, B-cell-depleted T cells, or PBMCs. Nearly every sample came with metadata listing a de-identified subject ID, COVID-19 status, age in years and sex. The repertoires were released in a freely available public database meant as a resource for research on the immune response to SARS-CoV-2. The samples were drawn from the first 160 participants of the ongoing ImmuneRACE study and from 1,254 subjects provided by 6 global collaborators. The dataset comprised deeply sampled blood TCRbeta repertoires from subjects exposed to, actively infected with, or recovered from COVID-19.

Collaborating institutions collected whole blood in K2EDTA tubes following their own protocols. For TCRbeta analysis, collaborator samples were shipped as frozen whole blood, as isolated PBMCs, or as DNA extracted from either sample type. The paper's findings and limits, for the study overall: How much clinical and demographic metadata was included differed by source and by participant, and the metadata was provided uncurated.

This clone was counted only a few times. This receptor's antigen is unknown. No much larger clonotype is one base removed from it; base qualities were not supplied. The CDR3 contains 18 residues, cysteine and phenylalanine counted. The only DNA kept is the CDR3, 54 bases in frame from the first base. V drops 0 bases and J drops 8 bases, leaving 23 bases in between. The CDR1 and CDR2 encoded by the germline V gene are MNHEY and SVGEGT. TCRbeta CDR3 regions were amplified from genomic DNA by means of the immunoSEQ Assay, a bias-controlled multiplex PCR. In the original analysis: Within the assay, amplification of reference gene primers was used to estimate how many nucleated cells each sample contained. Sequence reads were collapsed and filtered to measure the absolute abundance of every unique TCRbeta CDR3 rearrangement. For each sample, productive Simpson clonality was calculated as the square root of Simpson's diversity index across productive rearrangements. TCRdb re-hosts the immuneACCESS table, in-frame sequences only. Its copies lack some clones; in the studies checked, an unresolved V gene accounts for under half of them, and the cause for the rest is not known. The DNA gave D and trimming, while V, J and clone size come from that table. For this sample the table gives some 83,000 clones, of which 82% were detected only once. The ten largest account for just over 20% of the sample.

This chain is built from TRBV6-2 or TRBV6-3 and TRBJ2-1, and possibly TRBD1, on 5 matching bases. The sample consisted of peripheral blood. This clonotype was sampled from a human donor in a cohort sampled during active COVID-19. The CDR3 region: CASSYSSETEDLSDEQFF. The DNA sequence reads TGTGCCAGCAGTTACTCTTCCGAGACAGAGGATCTCAGCGATGAGCAGTTCTTC.